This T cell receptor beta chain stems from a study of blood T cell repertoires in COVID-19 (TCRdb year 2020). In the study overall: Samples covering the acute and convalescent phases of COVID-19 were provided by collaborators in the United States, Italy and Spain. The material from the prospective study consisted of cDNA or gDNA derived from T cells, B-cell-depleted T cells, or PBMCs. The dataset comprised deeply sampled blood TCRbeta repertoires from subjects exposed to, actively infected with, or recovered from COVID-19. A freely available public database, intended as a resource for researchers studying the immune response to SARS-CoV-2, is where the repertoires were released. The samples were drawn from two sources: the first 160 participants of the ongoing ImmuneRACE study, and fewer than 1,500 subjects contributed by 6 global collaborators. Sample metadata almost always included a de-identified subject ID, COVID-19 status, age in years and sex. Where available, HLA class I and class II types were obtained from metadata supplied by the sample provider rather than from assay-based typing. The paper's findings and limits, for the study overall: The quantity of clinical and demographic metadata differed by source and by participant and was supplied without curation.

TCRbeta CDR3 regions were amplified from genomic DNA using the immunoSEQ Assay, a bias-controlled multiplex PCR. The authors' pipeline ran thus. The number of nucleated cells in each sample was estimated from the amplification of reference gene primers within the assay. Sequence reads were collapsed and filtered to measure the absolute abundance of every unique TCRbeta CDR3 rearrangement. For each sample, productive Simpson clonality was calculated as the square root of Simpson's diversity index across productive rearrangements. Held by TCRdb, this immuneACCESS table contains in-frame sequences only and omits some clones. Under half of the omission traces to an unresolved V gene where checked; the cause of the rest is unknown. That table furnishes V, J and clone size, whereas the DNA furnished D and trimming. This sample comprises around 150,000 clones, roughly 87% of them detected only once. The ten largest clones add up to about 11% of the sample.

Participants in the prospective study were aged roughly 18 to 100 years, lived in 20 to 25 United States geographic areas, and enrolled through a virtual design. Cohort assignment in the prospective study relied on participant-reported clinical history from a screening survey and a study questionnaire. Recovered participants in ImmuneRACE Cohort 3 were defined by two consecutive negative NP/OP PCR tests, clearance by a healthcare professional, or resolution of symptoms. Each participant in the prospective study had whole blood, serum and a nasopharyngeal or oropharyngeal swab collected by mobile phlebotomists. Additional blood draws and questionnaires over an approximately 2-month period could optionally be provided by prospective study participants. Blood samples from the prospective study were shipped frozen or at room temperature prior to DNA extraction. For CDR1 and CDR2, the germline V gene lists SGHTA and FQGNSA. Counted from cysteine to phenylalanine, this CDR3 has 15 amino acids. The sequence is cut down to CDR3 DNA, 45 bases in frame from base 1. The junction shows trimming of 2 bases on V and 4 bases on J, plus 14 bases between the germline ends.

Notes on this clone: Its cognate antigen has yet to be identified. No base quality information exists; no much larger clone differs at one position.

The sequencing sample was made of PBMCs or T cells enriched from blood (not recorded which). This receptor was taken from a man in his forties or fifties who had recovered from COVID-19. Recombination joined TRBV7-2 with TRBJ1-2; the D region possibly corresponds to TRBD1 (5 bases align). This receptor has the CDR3 CASSLNTGWAYGYTF. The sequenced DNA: TGTGCCAGCAGCTTAAATACAGGCTGGGCCTATGGCTACACCTTC.